Below, one T cell receptor beta chain is given with its context. Its antigen is not identified. The source of the sample is a study of cytomegalovirus exposure and HLA in healthy donors. Study background: The 100 to 150 validation repertoires and the roughly 700 first-cohort repertoires shared a platform, a later analysis reported.

Germline assignment: CDR1 SGHNT and CDR2 YYREEE (reference sequence). CDR3 length: 13 residues. The ends were cut back, 0 bases at V and 10 bases at J, with 13 bases in the middle. Profiled with immunoSEQ multiplex PCR; TCRdb holds only in-frame clones, not every one. The table includes 200,000 or so clones, more than 80% detected once. Study findings and constraints: Cytomegalovirus-associated TCR beta chains were listed, numbering more than 150. In the approximately 130 validation repertoires, a later analysis found that first-cohort TCR clusters tended to co-occur.

The chain recombines TRBV5-4 with TRBJ1-1, with D perhaps matching TRBD1 (5 bases). The receptor was derived from a young man in good health and CMV-seropositive. Sequencing was carried out using PBMCs. CDR3 residues: CASSLGPEGRAFF. The CDR3 bases are TGTGCCAGCAGCTTGGGGCCGGAGGGGCGAGCTTTCTTT.